What follows are 2 T cell receptor beta chains derived from one specimen sequenced in a study of blood T cell repertoires in COVID-19. Assay: immunoSEQ multiplex PCR; the TCRdb copy retains only in-frame clones and omits some. Of about 250,000 clones in the sample, 80% to 90% are singletons; the top ten hold less than 8.5%. Input material: PBMCs or T cells enriched from blood (not recorded which). These receptors originate from a woman between 50 and 59 years old who had been exposed to COVID-19.

This clone was counted a single time. This sequence joins TRBV19 and TRBJ1-6; 10 bases agree with TRBD1. This CDR3 is built from 16 residues. Germline V gene lookup returns CDR1 LNHDA and CDR2 SQIVND (reference sequence). Losses at the gene ends were 5 bases for V and 8 bases for J; bases not matched to a gene: 9. This CDR3 is CASSSRDGTGDSPLHF. CDR3 bases: TGTGCCAGTAGTTCCCGGGACGGGACAGGGGATTCACCCCTCCACTTT.

The J gene is TRBJ2-5, the V gene TRBV28; 10 bases agree with TRBD1. The CDR3 covers 18 residues. The germline V gene encodes CDR1 MDHEN and CDR2 SYDVKM. J lost 5 bases, V lost 4 bases, and 16 bases had no gene match. The CDR3 bases are TGTGCCAGCAGTTCATCTAAGACAGGGGGCGGCCGGAGGGAGACCCAGTACTTC. Amino acids: CASSSSKTGGGRRETQYF.